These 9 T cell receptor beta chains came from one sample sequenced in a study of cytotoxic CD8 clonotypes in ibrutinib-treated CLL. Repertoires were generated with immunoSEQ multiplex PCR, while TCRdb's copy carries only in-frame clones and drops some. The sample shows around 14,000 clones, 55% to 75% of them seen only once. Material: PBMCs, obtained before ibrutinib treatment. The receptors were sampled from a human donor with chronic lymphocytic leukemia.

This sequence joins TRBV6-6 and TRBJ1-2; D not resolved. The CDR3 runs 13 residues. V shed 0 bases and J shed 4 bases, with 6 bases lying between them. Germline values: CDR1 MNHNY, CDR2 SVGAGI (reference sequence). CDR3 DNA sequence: TGTGCCAGCAGTTACTCGACGGTCTATGGCTACACCTTC. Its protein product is CASSYSTVYGYTF.

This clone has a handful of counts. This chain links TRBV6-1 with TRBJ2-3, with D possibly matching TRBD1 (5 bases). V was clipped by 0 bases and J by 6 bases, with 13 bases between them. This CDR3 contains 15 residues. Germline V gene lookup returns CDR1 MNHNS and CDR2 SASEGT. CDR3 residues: CASSEAPAGADTQYF. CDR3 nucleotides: TGTGCCAGCAGTGAAGCCCCCGCTGGGGCGGATACGCAGTATTTT.

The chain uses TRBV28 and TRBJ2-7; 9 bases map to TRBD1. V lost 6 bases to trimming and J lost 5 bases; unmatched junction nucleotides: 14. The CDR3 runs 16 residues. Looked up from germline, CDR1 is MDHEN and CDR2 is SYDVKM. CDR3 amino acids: CASSAAIWTGVNEQYF. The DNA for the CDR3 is TGTGCCAGCAGCGCAGCCATATGGACAGGGGTTAACGAGCAGTACTTC. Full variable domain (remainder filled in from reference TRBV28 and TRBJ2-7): DVKVTQSSRYLVKRTGEKVFLECVQDMDHENMFWYRQDPGLGLRLIYFSYDVKMKEKGDIPEGYSVSREKKERFSLILESASTNQTSMYLCASSAAIWTGVNEQYFGPGTRLTVT.

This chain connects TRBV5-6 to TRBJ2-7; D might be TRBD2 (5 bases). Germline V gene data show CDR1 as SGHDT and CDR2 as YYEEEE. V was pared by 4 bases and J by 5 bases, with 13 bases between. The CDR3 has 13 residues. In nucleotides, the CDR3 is TGTGCCAGCAGCCGAATCGGAGGTGACGAGCAGTACTTC. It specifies CASSRIGGDEQYF.

The CDR3 region is CASSYSWAESQETQYF. The CDR3 DNA is TGTGCCAGCAGTTACTCTTGGGCCGAGTCCCAAGAGACCCAGTACTTC. The chain uses TRBV6-5 and TRBJ2-5, with D unclear. V lost 0 bases and J lost 1, with 12 bases in between. Germline-derived CDR1 and CDR2 are MNHEY and SVGAGI. This CDR3 spans 16 amino acids.

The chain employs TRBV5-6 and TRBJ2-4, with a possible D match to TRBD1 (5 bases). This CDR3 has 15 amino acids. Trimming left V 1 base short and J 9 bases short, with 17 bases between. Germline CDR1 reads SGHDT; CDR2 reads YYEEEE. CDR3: CASSLRQGLRSIQYF. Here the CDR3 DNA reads TGTGCCAGCAGCTTGCGTCAGGGCCTGCGGAGCATTCAGTACTTC.

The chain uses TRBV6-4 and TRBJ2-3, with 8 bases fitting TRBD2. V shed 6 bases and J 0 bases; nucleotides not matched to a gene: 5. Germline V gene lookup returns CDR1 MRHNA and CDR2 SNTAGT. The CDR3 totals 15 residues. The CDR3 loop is CASSPGGGSTDTQYF. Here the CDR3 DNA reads TGTGCCAGCAGCCCCGGGGGGGGGAGCACAGATACGCAGTATTTT.

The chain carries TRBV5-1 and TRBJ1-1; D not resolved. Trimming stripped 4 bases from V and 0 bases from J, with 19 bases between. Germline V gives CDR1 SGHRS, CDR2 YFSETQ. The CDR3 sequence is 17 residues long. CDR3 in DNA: TGCGCCAGCAGCCCCCCCGGGTGGGAAGCGATGAACACTGAAGCTTTCTTT. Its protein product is CASSPPGWEAMNTEAFF.

CDR3 DNA sequence: TGCGCCAGCAGCCCCGGGACTCCGGGGGAGACCCAGTACTTC. The encoded protein is CASSPGTPGETQYF. This chain joins TRBV5-1 and TRBJ2-5; D possibly corresponds to TRBD2 (6 bases). CDR3 length: 14 amino acids. Per the germline V gene, CDR1 is SGHRS and CDR2 is YFSETQ. The V gene lost 4 bases and the J gene lost 5 bases, with 15 bases spanning the gap.